The TCR beta chain under discussion was sequenced for a study of response to subunit inactivated influenza vaccine. For this clonotype: Antigen specificity is unknown.

A single record per CDR3 protein comes from TCRdb applying MiXCR to the RT-PCR reads. The sample shows approximately 490,000 distinct CDR3 sequences, about 7.2% of them seen only once. The study's findings and limits: Authors proposed each seasonal influenza vaccination draws in few new T cells.

This TCR derives from a man between 50 and 75 years old who received an inactivated influenza vaccine. The source was PBMCs from blood, collected around 25 months after vaccination.

The DNA of the CDR3 is TGTGCCAGCAGTTTAGTTCTTGGCGGGATTCAACGGGAGACCCAGTACTTC. Its translation: CASSLVLGGIQRETQYF. This chain uses TRBV12-3 or TRBV12-4 with TRBJ2-5; tentative D call: TRBD2 (6 bases). This CDR3 contains 17 residues. V lost 1 base and J lost 5, with 20 bases in between.